This T cell receptor beta chain was found in a study of blood T cells in healthy people across ages. Peripheral blood was drawn, about 9.1 milliliters per donor. Sample-barcoded 5' priming and a J-beta primer mix drove a second PCR of about 6 to 12 cycles. One entry per CDR3 protein, called by TCRdb with MiXCR from the 5' RACE reads. The sample comprises roughly 900,000 distinct CDR3 sequences, 29% of which are singletons, and 17% rests with the top ten. Study observations and caveats: Shifts in expanded clonotypes may have been confounded by donor CMV status, which was unknown.

This CDR3 has 16 residues. After removal of 4 bases from V and 3 bases from J, the junction contained 10 bases not matched to a gene. From germline, CDR1 is SEHNR and CDR2 FQNEAQ (reference sequence). A remark on this clonotype: Its antigen remains unknown.

Sequencing used blood. The receptor was derived from an elderly woman in good health. This chain uses TRBV7-9 with TRBJ1-2, with 8 nucleotides matching TRBD1. CDR3 region: CASSSQGTGEDYGYTF. DNA for the CDR3: TGTGCCAGCAGCTCACAGGGGACAGGCGAGGACTATGGCTACACCTTC.